This T cell receptor beta chain is from a study of blood T cell repertoires in COVID-19. The overall study: Some COVID-19 samples were acute and others convalescent; all came from the United States, Italy and Spain. T cells, B-cell-depleted T cells, or PBMCs supplied cDNA or gDNA.

Per the original data handling: Reference gene primer amplification in the assay estimated nucleated cell counts. The table came from immunoSEQ multiplex PCR; TCRdb's copy has only in-frame clones and leaves some out. Clone size and V and J calls were adopted from that table, with D and trimming inferred from the DNA. The sample has fewer than 50,000 clones; around 80% are singletons. V dropped 4 bases and J dropped 1 base, with 5 bases sitting between them. The CDR3 is made up of 13 amino acids. CDR1 SGHNT and CDR2 YYREEE come from the germline V gene (reference sequence). V gene TRBV5-4 combines with J gene TRBJ2-2; a weak D match, TRBD1 (5 bases). The TCR was taken from a human donor in a cohort sampled during active COVID-19. The sequenced sample consisted of peripheral blood. For the CDR3, the DNA is TGTGCCAGCAGCACAGGGAACACCGGGGAGCTGTTTTTT. Translation: CASSTGNTGELFF.